The source of this T cell receptor (beta chain) is a study of shared clonotypes between healthy human individuals. This clone occurred a few times. Replicate PCRs run on sorted subsets employed roughly 180 ng DNA, approximately 30,000 T cell genomes. TCRdb keeps only in-frame clones here, not all; method: immunoSEQ multiplex PCR. The sample contains a few million clones, more than 80% of which appear only once. There are 16 residues in the CDR3. The sequencing sample was made of naive CD4+ T cells from PBMCs. Stated subset: CD45RA+ positively selected. This sequence joins TRBV21-1 and TRBJ2-1; TRBD2 is the table's D call and was not checked against the DNA. TRBV21-1 is classified as a pseudogene. This sequence was found in a man between 18 and 29 years old in good health. Some clones in this sample may be carry-over from other donors' samples. CDR3 coding DNA: TGTGCCAGCAGCACGACTTTACTAGCGCCTTACAATGAGCAGTTCTTC. Protein: CASSTTLLAPYNEQFF.